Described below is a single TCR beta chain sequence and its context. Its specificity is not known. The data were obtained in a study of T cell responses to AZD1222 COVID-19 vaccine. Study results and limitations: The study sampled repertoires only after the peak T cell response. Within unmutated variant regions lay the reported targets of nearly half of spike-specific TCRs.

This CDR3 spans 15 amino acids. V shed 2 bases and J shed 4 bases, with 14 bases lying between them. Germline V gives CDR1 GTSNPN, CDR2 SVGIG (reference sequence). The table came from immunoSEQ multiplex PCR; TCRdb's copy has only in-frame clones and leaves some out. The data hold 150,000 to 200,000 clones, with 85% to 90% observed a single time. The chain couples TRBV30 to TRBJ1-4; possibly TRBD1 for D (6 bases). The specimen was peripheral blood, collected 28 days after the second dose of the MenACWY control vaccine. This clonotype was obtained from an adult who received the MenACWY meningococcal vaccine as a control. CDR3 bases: TGTGCCTGGAGTCGAGGGGGGAGGGGTAATGAAAAACTGTTTTTT. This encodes CAWSRGGRGNEKLFF. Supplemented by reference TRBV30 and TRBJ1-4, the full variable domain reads SQTIHQWPATLVQPVGSPLSLECTVEGTSNPNLYWYRQAAGRGLQLLFYSVGIGQISSEVPQNLSASRPQDRQFILSSKKLLLSDSGFYLCAWSRGGRGNEKLFFGSGTQLSVL.